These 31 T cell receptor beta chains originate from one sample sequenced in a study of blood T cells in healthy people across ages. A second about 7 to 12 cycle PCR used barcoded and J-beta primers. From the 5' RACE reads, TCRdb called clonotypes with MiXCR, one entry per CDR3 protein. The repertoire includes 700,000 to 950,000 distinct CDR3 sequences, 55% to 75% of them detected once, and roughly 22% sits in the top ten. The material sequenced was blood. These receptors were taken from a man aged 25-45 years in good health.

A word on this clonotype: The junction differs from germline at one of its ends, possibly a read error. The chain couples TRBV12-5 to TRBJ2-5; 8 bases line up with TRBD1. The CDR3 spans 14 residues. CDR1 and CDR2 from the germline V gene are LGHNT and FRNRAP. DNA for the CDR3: TGTGCTAGTGGTGTGGACAGGGTGCAAGAGACTCAGTACTTC. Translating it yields CASGVDRVQETQYF.

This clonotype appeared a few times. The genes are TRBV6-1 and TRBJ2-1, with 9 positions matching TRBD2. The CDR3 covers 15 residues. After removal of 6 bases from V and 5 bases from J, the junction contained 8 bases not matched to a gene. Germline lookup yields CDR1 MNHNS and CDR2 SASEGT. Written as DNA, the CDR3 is TGTGCCAGCAGGAGGGGGGCTAGCGGGAACAATGAGCAGTTCTTC. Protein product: CASRRGASGNNEQFF.

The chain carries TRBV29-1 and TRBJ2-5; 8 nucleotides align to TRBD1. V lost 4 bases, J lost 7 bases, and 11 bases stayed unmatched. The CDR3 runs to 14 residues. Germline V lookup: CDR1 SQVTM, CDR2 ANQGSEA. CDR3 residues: CSVVPDRGIGTQYF. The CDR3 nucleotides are TGCAGCGTTGTCCCTGACAGGGGCATCGGGACCCAGTACTTC. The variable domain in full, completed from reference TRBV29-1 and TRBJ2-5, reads SAVISQKPSRDICQRGTSLTIQCQVDSQVTMMFWYRQQPGQSLTLIATANQGSEATYESGFVIDKFPISRPNLTFSTLTVSNMSPEDSSIYLCSVVPDRGIGTQYFGPGTRLLVL.

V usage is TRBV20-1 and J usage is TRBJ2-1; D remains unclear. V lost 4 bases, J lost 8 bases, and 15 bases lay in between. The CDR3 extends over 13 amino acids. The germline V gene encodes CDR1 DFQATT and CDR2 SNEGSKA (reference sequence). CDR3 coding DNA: TGCAGTGCTATCTTCGGGCCGATATATGAGCAGTTCTTC. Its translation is CSAIFGPIYEQFF.

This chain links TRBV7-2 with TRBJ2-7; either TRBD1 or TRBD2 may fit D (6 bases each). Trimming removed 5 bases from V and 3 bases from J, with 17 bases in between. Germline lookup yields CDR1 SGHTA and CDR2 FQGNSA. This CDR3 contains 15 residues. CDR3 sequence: CASSGRGASHYEQYF. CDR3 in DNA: TGTGCCAGCAGCGGAAGGGGGGCATCGCACTACGAGCAGTACTTC.

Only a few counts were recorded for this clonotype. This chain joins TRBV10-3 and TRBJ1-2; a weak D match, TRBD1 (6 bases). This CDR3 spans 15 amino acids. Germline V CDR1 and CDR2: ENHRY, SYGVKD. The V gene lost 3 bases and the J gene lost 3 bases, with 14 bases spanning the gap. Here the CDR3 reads CAISDRTETHYGYTF. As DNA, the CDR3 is TGTGCCATCAGTGACAGGACAGAAACTCACTATGGCTACACCTTC.

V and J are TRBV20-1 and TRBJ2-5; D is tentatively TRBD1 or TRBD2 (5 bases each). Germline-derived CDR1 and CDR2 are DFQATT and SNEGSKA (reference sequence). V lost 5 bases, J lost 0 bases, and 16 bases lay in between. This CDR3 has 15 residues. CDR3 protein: CSAGRGRQYQETQYF. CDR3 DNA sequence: TGCAGTGCTGGTCGGGGCAGACAGTACCAAGAGACCCAGTACTTC.

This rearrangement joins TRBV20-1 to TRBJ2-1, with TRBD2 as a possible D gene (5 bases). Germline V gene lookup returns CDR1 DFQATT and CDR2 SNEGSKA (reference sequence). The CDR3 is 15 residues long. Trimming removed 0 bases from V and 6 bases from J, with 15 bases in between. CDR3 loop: CSARDIVGSSNEQFF. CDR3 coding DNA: TGCAGTGCTAGAGATATTGTGGGGAGTTCCAATGAGCAGTTCTTC.

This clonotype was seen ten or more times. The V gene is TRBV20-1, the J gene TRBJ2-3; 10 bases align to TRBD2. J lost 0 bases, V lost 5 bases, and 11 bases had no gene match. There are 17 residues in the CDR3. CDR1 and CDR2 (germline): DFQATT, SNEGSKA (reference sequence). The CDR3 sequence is CSASNGLAEPSTDTQYF. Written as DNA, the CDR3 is TGCAGTGCTTCGAACGGACTAGCGGAGCCTAGCACAGATACGCAGTATTTT.

CDR3 sequence: CSVRQGPYEQYF. The DNA of the CDR3 is TGCAGCGTTCGACAGGGGCCCTACGAGCAGTACTTC. The rearrangement joins TRBV29-1 to TRBJ2-7, with 8 positions matching TRBD1. The CDR3 has 12 residues. CDR1 and CDR2 from the germline V gene are SQVTM and ANQGSEA. The V and J ends lost 5 bases and 2 bases, in that order; junction bases with no gene match: 2.

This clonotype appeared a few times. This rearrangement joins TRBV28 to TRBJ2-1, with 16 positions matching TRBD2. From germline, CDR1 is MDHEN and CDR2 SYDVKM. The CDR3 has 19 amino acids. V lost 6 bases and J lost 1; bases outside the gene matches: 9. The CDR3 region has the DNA TGTGCCAGCAGCGGGACTAGCGGGAGGGGGGGACGTTCCTACAATGAGCAGTTCTTC. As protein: CASSGTSGRGGRSYNEQFF.

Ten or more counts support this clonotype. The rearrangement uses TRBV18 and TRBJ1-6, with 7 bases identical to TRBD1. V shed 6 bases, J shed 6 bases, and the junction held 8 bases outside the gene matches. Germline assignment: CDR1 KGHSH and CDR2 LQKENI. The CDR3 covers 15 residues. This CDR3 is CASSPRGQSNSPLHF. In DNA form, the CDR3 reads TGTGCCAGCTCGCCCCGGGGACAGTCTAATTCACCCCTCCACTTT.

The CDR3 loop is CASSQMTATKTQYF. The CDR3 DNA reads TGTGCCAGCAGCCAAATGACTGCCACGAAGACCCAGTACTTC. The chain has TRBV3-1 and TRBJ2-5, with unresolved D. Germline V gene lookup returns CDR1 LGHDT and CDR2 YNNKEL (reference sequence). The CDR3 contains 14 residues. Trimming took off 2 bases at V and 6 bases at J, with 13 bases between the two ends.

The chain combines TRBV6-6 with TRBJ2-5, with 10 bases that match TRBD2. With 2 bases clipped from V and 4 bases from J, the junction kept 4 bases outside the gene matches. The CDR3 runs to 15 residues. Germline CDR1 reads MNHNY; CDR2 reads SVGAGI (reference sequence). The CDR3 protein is CASSYSGRVGETQYF. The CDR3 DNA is TGTGCCAGCAGTTACAGCGGGAGGGTAGGAGAGACCCAGTACTTC.

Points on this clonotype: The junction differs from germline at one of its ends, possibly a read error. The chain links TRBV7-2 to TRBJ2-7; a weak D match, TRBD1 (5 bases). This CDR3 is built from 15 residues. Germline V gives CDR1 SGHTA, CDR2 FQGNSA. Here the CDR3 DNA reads TGTGCCAGCAGTTTAGTGGGTCTGGGGCGCTACGAGCAGTACTTC. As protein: CASSLVGLGRYEQYF. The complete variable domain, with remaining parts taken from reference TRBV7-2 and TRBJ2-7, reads GAGVSQSPSNKVTEKGKDVELRCDPISGHTALYWYRQSLGQGLEFLIYFQGNSAPDKSGLPSDRFSAERTGGSVSTLTIQRTQQEDSAVYLCASSLVGLGRYEQYFGPGTRLTVT.

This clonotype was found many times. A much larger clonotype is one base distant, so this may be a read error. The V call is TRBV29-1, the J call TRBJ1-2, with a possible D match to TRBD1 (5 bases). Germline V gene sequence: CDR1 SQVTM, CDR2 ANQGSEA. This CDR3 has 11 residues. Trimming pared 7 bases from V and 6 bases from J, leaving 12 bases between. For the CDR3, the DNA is TGCAGCGGTGGACACTCGGATGGCTACACCTTC. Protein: CSGGHSDGYTF.

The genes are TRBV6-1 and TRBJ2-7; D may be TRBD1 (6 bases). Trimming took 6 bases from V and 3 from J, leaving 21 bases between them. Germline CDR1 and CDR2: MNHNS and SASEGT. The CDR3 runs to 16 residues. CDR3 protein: CASSLLAPGAGYEQYF. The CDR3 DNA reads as TGTGCCAGCAGCCTCCTTGCTCCAGGGGCGGGCTACGAGCAGTACTTC.

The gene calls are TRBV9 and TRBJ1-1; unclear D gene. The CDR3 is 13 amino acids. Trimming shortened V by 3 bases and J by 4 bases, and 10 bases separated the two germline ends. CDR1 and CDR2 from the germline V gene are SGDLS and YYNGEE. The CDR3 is CASSGSGITEAFF. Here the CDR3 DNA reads TGTGCCAGCAGCGGATCGGGCATCACTGAAGCTTTCTTT. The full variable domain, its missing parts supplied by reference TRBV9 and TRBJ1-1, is DSGVTQTPKHLITATGQRVTLRCSPRSGDLSVYWYQQSLDQGLQFLIQYYNGEERAKGNILERFSAQQFPDLHSELNLSSLELGDSALYFCASSGSGITEAFFGQGTRLTVV.

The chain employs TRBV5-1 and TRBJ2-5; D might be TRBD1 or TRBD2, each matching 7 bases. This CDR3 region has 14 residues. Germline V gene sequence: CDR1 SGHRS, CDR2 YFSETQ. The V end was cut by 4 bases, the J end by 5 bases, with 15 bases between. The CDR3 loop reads CASSGGDRGETQYF. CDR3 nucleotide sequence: TGCGCCAGCAGCGGGGGGGACAGAGGCGAGACCCAGTACTTC.

The CDR3 nucleotides read TGTGCCAGCGGAGCGGGTCCCAAAACCTACGAGCAGTACTTC. Translating gives CASGAGPKTYEQYF. The rearrangement joins TRBV6-2 or TRBV6-3 to TRBJ2-7; D possibly corresponds to TRBD2 (6 bases). Germline V gives CDR1 MNHEY, CDR2 SVGEGT. Trimming left V 8 bases short and J 2 bases short, with 16 bases between. The CDR3 has 14 amino acids.

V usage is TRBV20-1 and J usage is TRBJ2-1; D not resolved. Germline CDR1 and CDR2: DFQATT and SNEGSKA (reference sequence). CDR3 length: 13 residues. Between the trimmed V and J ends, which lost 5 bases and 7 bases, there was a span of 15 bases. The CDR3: CSAPPSGSNEQFF. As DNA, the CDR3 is TGCAGTGCTCCCCCTTCCGGAAGTAATGAGCAGTTCTTC.

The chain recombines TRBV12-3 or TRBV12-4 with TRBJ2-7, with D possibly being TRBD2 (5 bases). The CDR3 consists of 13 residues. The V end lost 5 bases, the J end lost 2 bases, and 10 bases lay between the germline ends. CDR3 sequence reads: CASSSQRAYEQYF. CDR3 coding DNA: TGTGCCAGCAGTAGTCAGAGGGCCTACGAGCAGTACTTC.

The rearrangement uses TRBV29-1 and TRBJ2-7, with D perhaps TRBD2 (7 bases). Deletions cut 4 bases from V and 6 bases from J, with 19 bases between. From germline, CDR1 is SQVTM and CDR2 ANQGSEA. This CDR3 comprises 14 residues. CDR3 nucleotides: TGCAGCGTTGGCTTGGGTGGGGGGGGCTCCGAGCAGTACTTC. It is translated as CSVGLGGGGSEQYF.

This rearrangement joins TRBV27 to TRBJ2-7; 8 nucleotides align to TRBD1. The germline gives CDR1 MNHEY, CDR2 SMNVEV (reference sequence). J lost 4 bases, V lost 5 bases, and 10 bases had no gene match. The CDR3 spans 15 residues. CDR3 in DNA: TGTGCCAGCAGTCCTGGGACAGGTCGTGGTTACGAGCAGTACTTC. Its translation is CASSPGTGRGYEQYF.

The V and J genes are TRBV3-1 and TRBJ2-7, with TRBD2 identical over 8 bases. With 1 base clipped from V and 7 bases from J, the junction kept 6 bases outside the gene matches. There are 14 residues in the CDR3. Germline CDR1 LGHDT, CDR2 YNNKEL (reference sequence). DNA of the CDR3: TGTGCCAGCAGCCAAGCCGGGAGGGGTTTTGAGCAGTACTTC. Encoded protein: CASSQAGRGFEQYF.

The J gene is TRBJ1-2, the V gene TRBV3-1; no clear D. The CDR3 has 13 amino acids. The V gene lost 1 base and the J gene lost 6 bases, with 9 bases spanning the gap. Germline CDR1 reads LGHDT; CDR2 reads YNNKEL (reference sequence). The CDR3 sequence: CASSQGTPHGYTF. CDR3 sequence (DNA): TGTGCCAGCAGCCAAGGCACGCCCCATGGCTACACCTTC.

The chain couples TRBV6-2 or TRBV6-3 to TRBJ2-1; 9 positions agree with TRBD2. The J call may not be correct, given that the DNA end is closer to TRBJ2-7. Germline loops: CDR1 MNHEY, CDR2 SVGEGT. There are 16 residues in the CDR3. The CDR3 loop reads CASSYWVAGDYNEQYF. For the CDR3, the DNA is TGTGCCAGCAGTTACTGGGTAGCGGGAGATTACAATGAGCAGTACTTC.

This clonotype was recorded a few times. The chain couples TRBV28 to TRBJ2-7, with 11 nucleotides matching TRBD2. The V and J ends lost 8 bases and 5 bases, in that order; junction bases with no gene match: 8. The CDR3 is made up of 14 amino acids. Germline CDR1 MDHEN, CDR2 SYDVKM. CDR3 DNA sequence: TGTGCCAGCGCCGGTCCTAGCGGGAGGAACGAGCAGTACTTC. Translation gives CASAGPSGRNEQYF.

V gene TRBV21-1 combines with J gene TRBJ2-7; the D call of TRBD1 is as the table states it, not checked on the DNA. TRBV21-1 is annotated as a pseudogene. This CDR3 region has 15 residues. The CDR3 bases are TGTGCCAGCAGCAAAGACAGGGGACGTGGCCCCGAGCAGTACTTC. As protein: CASSKDRGRGPEQYF.

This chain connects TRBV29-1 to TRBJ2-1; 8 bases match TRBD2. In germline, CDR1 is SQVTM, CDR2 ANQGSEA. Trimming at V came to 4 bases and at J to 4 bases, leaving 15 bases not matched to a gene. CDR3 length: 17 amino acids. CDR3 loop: CSVAGLGGGHAYNEQFF. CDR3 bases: TGCAGCGTTGCCGGGCTGGGCGGGGGGCACGCTTACAATGAGCAGTTCTTC.

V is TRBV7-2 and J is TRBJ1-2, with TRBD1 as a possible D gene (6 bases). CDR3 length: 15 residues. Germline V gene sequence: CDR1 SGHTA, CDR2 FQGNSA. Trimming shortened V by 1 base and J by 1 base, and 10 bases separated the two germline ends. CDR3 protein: CASSLEGGLNYGYTF. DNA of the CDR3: TGTGCCAGCAGCTTAGAGGGGGGTCTTAACTATGGCTACACCTTC.